This T cell receptor beta chain appears in the sequencing data of a study of identical twins. Study conclusions and caveats: The models systematically underestimated how much out-of-frame TCR alpha was shared in monozygotic twins. Analyses of zero insertions could, in part, be confounded by invariant MAIT and iNKT cells. Beta clonotypes that were abundant in cord blood contained fewer insertions, a pattern absent from memory repertoires.

The CDR3 totals 13 residues. Per germline, CDR1 SGHAT and CDR2 FQNNGV. TCRdb processed the 5' RACE reads anew with MiXCR; each CDR3 protein has one entry. The profile shows 650,000 to 800,000 distinct CDR3 sequences, over 8.5% of them singletons. This clonotype was counted a few times. Its antigen is currently unknown. Germline is not matched at one junction end, which may reflect a read error. These data were likewise used in another study, on yellow fever vaccine responses in identical twins.

The sequencing input was PBMCs. This rearrangement joins TRBV11-2 to TRBJ2-1, with D possibly TRBD2 on 5 matching bases. This TCR came from a woman aged 18-35 years in good health. CDR3 bases: TGTGCCAGCAGCGTAGAGGGAAGTTCTGAGCAGTTCTTC. It encodes CASSVEGSSEQFF. The complete variable domain, with remaining parts taken from reference TRBV11-2 and TRBJ2-1, reads EAGVAQSPRYKIIEKRQSVAFWCNPISGHATLYWYQQILGQGPKLLIQFQNNGVVDDSQLPKDRFSAERLKGVDSTLKIQPAKLEDSAVYLCASSVEGSSEQFFGPGTRLTVL.